Below are 30 T cell receptor beta chains sequenced from a single sample in a study of T cell responses to AZD1222 COVID-19 vaccine. Assay: immunoSEQ multiplex PCR; the TCRdb copy retains only in-frame clones and omits some. The sample lists approximately 100,000 clones, approximately 91% occurring once. Sequences were derived from peripheral blood, sampled on day 0 of AZD1222 vaccination. These receptors were taken from an adult in good health.

The chain has TRBV7-3 and TRBJ1-2; D might be TRBD1 (6 bases). V was cut by 6 bases and J by 1 base, with 9 bases left in between. The CDR3 contains 13 residues. Germline lookup yields CDR1 SGHTA and CDR2 FQGTGA. CDR3 DNA sequence: TGTGCCAGCAGTCCGGACAGTAACTATGGCTACACCTTC. Its translation is CASSPDSNYGYTF.

The chain joins TRBV3-1 (or the pseudogene TRBV3-2) to TRBJ2-7; possible D gene TRBD1, 5 bases. Germline assignment: CDR1 LGHDT and CDR2 YNNKEL (reference sequence). Trimming removed 4 bases at V and 1 base at J, with 11 bases between. The CDR3 is made up of 14 amino acids. The CDR3 loop is CASSRITGSYEQYF. The CDR3, as DNA: TGTGCCAGCAGCCGCATTACAGGTTCCTACGAGCAGTACTTC.

This chain links TRBV18 with TRBJ2-1, with a weak D call TRBD2 (7 bases). Germline CDR1 KGHSH, CDR2 LQKENI. V lost 4 bases to trimming and J lost 2 bases, with 18 bases between them. This CDR3 has 17 residues. CDR3 sequence (DNA): TGTGCCAGCTCACTCGCGGTAGGAGGGGGGGCCTACAATGAGCAGTTCTTC. Protein product: CASSLAVGGGAYNEQFF.

The V call is TRBV5-1, the J call TRBJ2-1; TRBD1 matches 8 bases. Per germline, CDR1 SGHRS and CDR2 YFSETQ. The trim removed 1 base at V and 9 bases at J, leaving 6 bases unmatched. This CDR3 contains 14 residues. The CDR3 is CASSLPDREVEQFF. Written as DNA, the CDR3 is TGCGCCAGCAGCTTGCCGGACAGGGAGGTTGAGCAGTTCTTC.

The CDR3 sequence is CASSSRRQGGAEAFF. CDR3 DNA sequence: TGTGCCAGCAGCTCAAGGAGGCAGGGGGGAGCTGAAGCTTTCTTT. This rearrangement joins TRBV11-2 to TRBJ1-1; 7 bases fit TRBD1. J lost 6 bases, V lost 4 bases, and 11 bases had no gene match. The germline V gene has CDR1 SGHAT and CDR2 FQNNGV. CDR3 length equals 15 residues.

The CDR3 DNA follows: TGTGCCAGCAGCTTATGGCTAGCGGGAGCCTCGGGGAATGAGCAGTTCTTC. This sequence encodes CASSLWLAGASGNEQFF. The chain combines TRBV7-2 with TRBJ2-1; 10 positions match TRBD2. Germline V gene lookup returns CDR1 SGHTA and CDR2 FQGNSA. Trimming cost V 2 bases and J 7 bases; bases outside gene matches: 11. The CDR3 runs to 17 residues.

The chain joins TRBV7-2 to TRBJ1-5; 7 nucleotides agree with TRBD1. With 4 bases clipped from V and 2 bases from J, the junction kept 2 bases outside the gene matches. The CDR3 loop spans 14 amino acids. Looked up from germline, CDR1 is SGHTA and CDR2 is FQGNSA. The chain's CDR3 is CASSSDRGNQPQHF. The CDR3 DNA sequence: TGTGCCAGCAGCTCCGACAGGGGCAATCAGCCCCAGCATTTT.

The chain has TRBV11-2 and TRBJ2-7; TRBD1 agrees at 8 bases. The junction had 6 bases not matched to a gene; V was cut back by 5 bases and J by 3 bases. This CDR3 contains 14 residues. CDR1 is SGHAT and CDR2 is FQNNGV in the germline V gene. The DNA of the CDR3 is TGTGCCAGCAGCCTCCGGGACAGGCACTACGAGCAGTACTTC. This translates into CASSLRDRHYEQYF.

This rearrangement joins TRBV27 to TRBJ1-1; tentative D call: TRBD1 (5 bases). Looked up from germline, CDR1 is MNHEY and CDR2 is SMNVEV (reference sequence). V was cut by 6 bases and J by 3 bases, with 14 bases left in between. This CDR3 has 14 residues. The CDR3 loop is CASSAPGGYTEAFF. The CDR3 coding sequence is TGTGCCAGCAGCGCGCCGGGGGGGTACACTGAAGCTTTCTTT.

The DNA of the CDR3 is TGTGCCAGCTCAGGACAGTCGAACACTGAAGCTTTCTTT. This translates into CASSGQSNTEAFF. The V and J genes are TRBV18 and TRBJ1-1; D perhaps matches TRBD1 (6 bases). Germline lookup yields CDR1 KGHSH and CDR2 LQKENI. The ends were cut back, 5 bases at V and 1 base at J, with 8 bases in the middle. The CDR3 runs to 13 residues.

The chain has TRBV2 and TRBJ1-1; D is unclear. Germline V gene sequence: CDR1 SNHLY, CDR2 FYNNEI. The V end lost 6 bases, the J end lost 5 bases, and 10 bases lay between the germline ends. There are 12 residues in the CDR3. CDR3 bases: TGTGCCAGCAGCCCCGGGGAGACTGAAGCTTTCTTT. Protein: CASSPGETEAFF.

The chain joins TRBV3-1 (or the pseudogene TRBV3-2) to TRBJ2-7, with 9 bases matching TRBD1. The V segment lost 5 bases and the J segment 5 bases; nucleotides outside the gene matches: 4. CDR3 length: 13 amino acids. From germline, CDR1 is LGHDT and CDR2 YNNKEL (reference sequence). The CDR3 DNA reads as TGTGCCAGCAGCGTCACAGGGGGCAACGAGCAGTACTTC. It specifies CASSVTGGNEQYF.

The chain uses TRBV5-1 and TRBJ2-2, with D uncertain. Trimming left V 1 base short and J 0 bases short, with 4 bases between. This CDR3 contains 14 residues. Germline CDR1 SGHRS, CDR2 YFSETQ. CDR3 nucleotides: TGCGCCAGCAGCTTGATGGCGAACACCGGGGAGCTGTTTTTT. This translates into CASSLMANTGELFF.

This clone is a singleton in its sample. The rearrangement uses TRBV7-2 and TRBJ1-5; no definite D call. The CDR3 totals 12 residues. Germline assignment: CDR1 SGHTA and CDR2 FQGNSA. V was clipped by 7 bases and J by 4 bases, with 8 bases between them. The CDR3 sequence: CASKNENQPQHF. The CDR3 coding sequence is TGTGCCAGCAAGAATGAGAATCAGCCCCAGCATTTT.

CDR3 residues: CASSYSPTGSPETQYF. Written as DNA, the CDR3 is TGTGCCAGCAGTTACTCCCCGACTGGTTCTCCCGAGACCCAGTACTTC. The chain links TRBV6-2 or TRBV6-3 to TRBJ2-5; D remains unclear. Trimming shortened V by 0 bases and J by 5 bases, and 16 bases separated the two germline ends. Germline V lookup: CDR1 MNHEY, CDR2 SVGEGT. The CDR3 totals 16 residues.

The chain uses TRBV15 and TRBJ2-3; D uncertain. The CDR3 runs 15 residues. Per the germline V gene, CDR1 is LNHNV and CDR2 is YYDKDF (reference sequence). V was clipped by 0 bases and J by 4 bases, with 11 bases between them. The CDR3 DNA follows: TGTGCCACCAGCAGAGATCGGCCGGGTCCAGATACGCAGTATTTT. The encoded protein is CATSRDRPGPDTQYF.

The chain couples TRBV6-2 or TRBV6-3 to TRBJ2-1; 8 bases line up with TRBD2. CDR1 and CDR2 from the germline V gene are MNHEY and SVGEGT. The V and J ends lost 2 bases and 3 bases, in that order; junction bases with no gene match: 21. This CDR3 region has 21 residues. The CDR3 coding sequence is TGTGCCAGCAGTTACGACCTTAAGCGGGAGCCGGGACTCCAAAACTACAATGAGCAGTTCTTC. Residues: CASSYDLKREPGLQNYNEQFF.

J is TRBJ1-2 and V is TRBV5-1; 9 bases align to TRBD1. After removal of 5 bases from V and 5 bases from J, the junction contained 10 bases not matched to a gene. Germline assignment: CDR1 SGHRS and CDR2 YFSETQ. There are 15 residues in the CDR3. The CDR3 sequence: CASRNDPGQGYGYTF. The CDR3 DNA is TGCGCCAGCAGAAACGACCCGGGACAGGGATATGGCTACACCTTC.

The rearrangement joins TRBV6-1 to TRBJ1-5; no definite D call. Germline loops: CDR1 MNHNS, CDR2 SASEGT. Trimming took off 3 bases at V and 2 bases at J, with 11 bases between the two ends. This CDR3 has 15 residues. This chain's CDR3 is CASSDAGNGNQPQHF. For the CDR3, the DNA is TGTGCCAGCAGTGATGCTGGCAATGGCAATCAGCCCCAGCATTTT.

The V call is TRBV9, the J call TRBJ2-1, with TRBD2 identical over 12 bases. This CDR3 comprises 15 residues. Germline CDR1 reads SGDLS; CDR2 reads YYNGEE. Germline trimming cut 0 bases from V and 9 bases from J; bases unmatched to any gene: 4. The CDR3 loop is CASSVGLAGASEQFF. The CDR3 DNA is TGTGCCAGCAGCGTAGGACTAGCGGGGGCTAGTGAGCAGTTCTTC.

The chain links TRBV6-5 to TRBJ2-5; D is unresolved. V was cut by 7 bases and J by 2 bases, with 14 bases left in between. The germline V gene has CDR1 MNHEY and CDR2 SVGAGI. CDR3 length: 14 residues. The CDR3 nucleotides read TGTGCCAGCAATCCGACGGTGGGGCAAGAGACCCAGTACTTC. Translated: CASNPTVGQETQYF.

V is TRBV5-6 and J is TRBJ1-6, with 8 bases aligning to TRBD1. Germline V gene sequence: CDR1 SGHDT, CDR2 YYEEEE. The CDR3 covers 15 residues. After removal of 0 bases from V and 7 bases from J, the junction contained 3 bases not matched to a gene. The CDR3 loop is CASSLGQGMNSPLHF. The CDR3 DNA reads TGTGCCAGCAGCTTGGGACAGGGGATGAATTCACCCCTCCACTTT.

The V and J genes are TRBV30 and TRBJ1-2; 10 nucleotides align to TRBD1. The CDR3 has 13 residues. Germline trimming cut 4 bases from V and 5 bases from J; bases unmatched to any gene: 4. Germline CDR1 reads GTSNPN; CDR2 reads SVGIG (reference sequence). CDR3: CAWTRGQGYGYTF. For the CDR3, the DNA is TGTGCCTGGACTCGGGGACAGGGGTATGGCTACACCTTC.

The chain joins TRBV18 to TRBJ1-3; TRBD1 matches 7 bases. The CDR3 contains 15 residues. Germline V gene sequence: CDR1 KGHSH, CDR2 LQKENI. Trimming took 3 bases from V and 0 from J; bases not matched to a gene: 2. The CDR3 DNA is TGTGCCAGCTCACCGGGACAGCTCTCTGGAAACACCATATATTTT. As protein: CASSPGQLSGNTIYF.

The gene calls are TRBV6-5 and TRBJ1-6; 10 positions agree with TRBD1. Per germline, CDR1 MNHEY and CDR2 SVGAGI. This CDR3 region has 16 residues. The V segment lost 4 bases and the J segment 6 bases; nucleotides outside the gene matches: 6. The CDR3 protein is CASSWDRGLGNSPLHF. The CDR3 DNA sequence: TGTGCCAGCAGTTGGGACAGGGGACTCGGTAATTCACCCCTCCACTTT.

This chain joins TRBV4-3 and TRBJ1-4; D unclear. The CDR3 sequence is 15 residues long. The germline CDR1 and CDR2 sequences are LGHNA and YSLEER. V shed 3 bases and J shed 8 bases, with 16 bases lying between them. This CDR3 is CASSQALGTREKLFF. The CDR3 DNA reads as TGCGCCAGCAGCCAGGCCCTCGGTACGCGGGAAAAACTGTTTTTT.

V gene TRBV2 combines with J gene TRBJ1-1; a weak D match, TRBD1 (6 bases). Germline-derived CDR1 and CDR2 are SNHLY and FYNNEI. V dropped 7 bases and J dropped 3 bases, with 18 bases sitting between them. This CDR3 is 15 amino acids long. CDR3 in amino acids: CASKALAGGHTEAFF. The CDR3 DNA sequence: TGTGCCAGCAAGGCCCTGGCGGGGGGCCACACTGAAGCTTTCTTT.

The chain carries TRBV3-1 (or the pseudogene TRBV3-2) and TRBJ2-1, with D possibly being TRBD2 (5 bases). Germline V CDR1 and CDR2: LGHDT, YNNKEL (reference sequence). Trimming stripped 4 bases from V and 8 bases from J, with 9 bases between. This CDR3 comprises 12 residues. CDR3 amino acids: CASSRAVHEQFF. The CDR3 DNA sequence: TGTGCCAGCAGCCGAGCGGTCCATGAGCAGTTCTTC.

Written as DNA, the CDR3 is TGTGCCAGCAGCGTAGCCGGGGCCAACACTGAAGCTTTCTTT. Protein sequence: CASSVAGANTEAFF. V usage is TRBV9 and J usage is TRBJ1-1, with a weak D call TRBD1 (5 bases). The V and J ends lost 0 bases and 2 bases respectively, with 8 bases between them. The germline gives CDR1 SGDLS, CDR2 YYNGEE. This CDR3 is 14 amino acids long.

This chain links TRBV3-1 (or the pseudogene TRBV3-2) with TRBJ1-2, with D unclear. Trimming stripped 2 bases from V and 8 bases from J, with 18 bases between. The CDR3 sequence is 15 residues long. Germline V gene data show CDR1 as LGHDT and CDR2 as YNNKEL (reference sequence). The CDR3 protein is CASSQRWAPFEGYTF. The CDR3 coding sequence is TGTGCCAGCAGCCAACGGTGGGCACCTTTTGAAGGCTACACCTTC.